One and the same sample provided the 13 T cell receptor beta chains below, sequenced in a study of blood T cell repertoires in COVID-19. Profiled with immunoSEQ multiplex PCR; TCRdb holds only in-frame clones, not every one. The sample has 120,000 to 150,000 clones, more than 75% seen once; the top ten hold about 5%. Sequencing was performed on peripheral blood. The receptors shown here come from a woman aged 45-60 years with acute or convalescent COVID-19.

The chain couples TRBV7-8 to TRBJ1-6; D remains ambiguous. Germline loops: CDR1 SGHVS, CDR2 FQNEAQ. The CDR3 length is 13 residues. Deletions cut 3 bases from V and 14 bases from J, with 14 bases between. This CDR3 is CASSFDFWNTLHF. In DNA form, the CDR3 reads TGTGCCAGCAGCTTTGACTTCTGGAACACCCTCCACTTT. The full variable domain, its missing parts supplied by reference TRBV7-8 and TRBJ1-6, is GAGVSQSPRYKVAKRGQDVALRCDPISGHVSLFWYQQALGQGPEFLTYFQNEAQLDKSGLPSDRFFAERPEGSVSTLKIQRTQQEDSAVYLCASSFDFWNTLHFGNGTRLTVT.

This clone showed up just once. CDR3: CASSVAGISNYGYTF. In DNA form, the CDR3 reads TGTGCCAGCAGCGTAGCGGGGATCTCTAACTATGGCTACACCTTC. This sequence joins TRBV9 and TRBJ1-2; D unresolved. The CDR3 runs to 15 residues. The ends were cut back, 0 bases at V and 0 bases at J, with 9 bases in the middle. Germline CDR1 is SGDLS and CDR2 is YYNGEE.

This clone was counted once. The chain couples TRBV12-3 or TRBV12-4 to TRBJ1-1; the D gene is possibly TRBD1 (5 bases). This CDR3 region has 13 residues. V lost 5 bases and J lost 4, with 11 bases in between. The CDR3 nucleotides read TGTGCCAGCAGTCAGGGTGTTAGCACTGAAGCTTTCTTT. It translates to CASSQGVSTEAFF.

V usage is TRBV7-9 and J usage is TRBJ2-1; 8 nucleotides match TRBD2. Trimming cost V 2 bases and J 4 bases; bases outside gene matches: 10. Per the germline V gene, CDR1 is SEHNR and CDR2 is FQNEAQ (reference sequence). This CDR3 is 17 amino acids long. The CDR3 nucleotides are TGTGCCAGCAGCTTAATTAGTCGAGCGGGGGTATACAATGAGCAGTTCTTC. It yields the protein CASSLISRAGVYNEQFF.

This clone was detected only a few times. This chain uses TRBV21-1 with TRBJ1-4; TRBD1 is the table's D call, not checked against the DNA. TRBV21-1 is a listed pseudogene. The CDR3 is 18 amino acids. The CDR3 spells CASPTPGQNPLTNEKLFF. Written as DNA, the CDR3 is TGTGCCAGCCCCACCCCGGGACAGAATCCTCTAACTAATGAAAAACTGTTTTTT.

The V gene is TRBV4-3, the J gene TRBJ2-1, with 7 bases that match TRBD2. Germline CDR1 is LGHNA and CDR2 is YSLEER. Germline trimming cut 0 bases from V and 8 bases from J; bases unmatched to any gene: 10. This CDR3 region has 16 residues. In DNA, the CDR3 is TGCGCCAGCAGCCAAGAGGGGACTACCCATAGGGATGAGCAGTTCTTC. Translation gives CASSQEGTTHRDEQFF.

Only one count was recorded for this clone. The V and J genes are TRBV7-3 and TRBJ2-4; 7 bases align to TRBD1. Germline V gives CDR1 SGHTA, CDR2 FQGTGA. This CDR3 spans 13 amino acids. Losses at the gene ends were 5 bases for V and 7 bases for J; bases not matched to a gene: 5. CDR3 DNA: TGTGCCAGCAGCACAACACAGGGGAACATTCAGTACTTC. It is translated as CASSTTQGNIQYF.

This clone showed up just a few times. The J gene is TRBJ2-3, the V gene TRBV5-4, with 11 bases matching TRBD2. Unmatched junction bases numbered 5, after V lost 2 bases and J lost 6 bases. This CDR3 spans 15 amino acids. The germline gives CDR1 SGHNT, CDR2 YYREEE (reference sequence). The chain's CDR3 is CASSFSGGAGDTQYF. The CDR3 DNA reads TGTGCCAGCAGCTTTAGCGGGGGGGCCGGGGATACGCAGTATTTT. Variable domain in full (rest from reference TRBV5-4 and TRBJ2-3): ETGVTQSPTHLIKTRGQQVTLRCSSQSGHNTVSWYQQALGQGPQFIFQYYREEENGRGNFPPRFSGLQFPNYSSELNVNALELDDSALYLCASSFSGGAGDTQYFGPGTRLTVL.

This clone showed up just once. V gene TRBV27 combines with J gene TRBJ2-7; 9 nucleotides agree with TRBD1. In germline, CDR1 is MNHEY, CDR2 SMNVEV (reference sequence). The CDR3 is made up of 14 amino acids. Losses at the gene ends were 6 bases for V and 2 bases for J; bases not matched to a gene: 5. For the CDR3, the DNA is TGTGCCAGCAGCCACAGGGGGCTCGCCTACGAGCAGTACTTC. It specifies CASSHRGLAYEQYF.

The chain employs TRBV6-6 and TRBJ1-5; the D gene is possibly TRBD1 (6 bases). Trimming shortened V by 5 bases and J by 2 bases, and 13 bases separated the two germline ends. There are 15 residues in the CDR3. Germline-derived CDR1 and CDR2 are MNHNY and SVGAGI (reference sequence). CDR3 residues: CASSTPQGGNQPQHF. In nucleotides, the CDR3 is TGTGCCAGCAGTACTCCACAGGGAGGCAATCAGCCCCAGCATTTT.

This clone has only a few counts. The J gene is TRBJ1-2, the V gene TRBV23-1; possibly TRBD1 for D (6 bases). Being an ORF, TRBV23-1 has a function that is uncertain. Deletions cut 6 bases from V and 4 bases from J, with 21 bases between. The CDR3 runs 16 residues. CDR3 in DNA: TGCGCCAGCAGGATAAGAGGGGGGGCTAATTGCTATGGCTACACCTTC. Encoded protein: CASRIRGGANCYGYTF.

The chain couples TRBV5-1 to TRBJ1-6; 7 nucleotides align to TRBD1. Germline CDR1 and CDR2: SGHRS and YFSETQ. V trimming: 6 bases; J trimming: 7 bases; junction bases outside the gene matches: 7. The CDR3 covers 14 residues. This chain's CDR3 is CASTLLQGNSPLHF. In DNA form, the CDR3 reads TGCGCCAGCACCCTCTTACAGGGGAATTCACCCCTCCACTTT.

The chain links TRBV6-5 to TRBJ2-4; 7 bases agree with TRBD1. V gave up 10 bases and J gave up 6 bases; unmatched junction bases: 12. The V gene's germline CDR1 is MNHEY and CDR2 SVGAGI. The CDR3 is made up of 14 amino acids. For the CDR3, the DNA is TGTGCCACAAAGGGGGCCGTATTTGGAAACATTCAGTACTTC. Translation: CATKGAVFGNIQYF.